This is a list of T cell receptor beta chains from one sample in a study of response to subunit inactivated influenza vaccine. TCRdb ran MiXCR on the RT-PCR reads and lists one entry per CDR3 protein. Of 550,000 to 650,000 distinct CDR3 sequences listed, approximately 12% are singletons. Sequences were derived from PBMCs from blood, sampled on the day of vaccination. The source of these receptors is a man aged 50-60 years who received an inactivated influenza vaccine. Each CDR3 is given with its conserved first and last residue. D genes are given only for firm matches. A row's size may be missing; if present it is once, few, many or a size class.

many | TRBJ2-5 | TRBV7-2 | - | CASSHGQETQYF | TGTGCCAGCAGTCATGGGCAAGAGACCCAGTACTTC
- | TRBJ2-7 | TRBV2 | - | CASSITGWEQYF | TGTGCCAGCAGCATTACAGGGTGGGAGCAGTACTTC
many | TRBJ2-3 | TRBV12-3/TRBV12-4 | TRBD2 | CASSSIRTSGSTDTQYF | TGTGCCAGCAGTTCAATTCGGACTAGCGGTAGCACAGATACGCAGTATTTT
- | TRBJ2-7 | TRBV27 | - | CASSFGQPKTYEQYF | TGTGCCAGCAGTTTCGGGCAGCCAAAGACCTACGAGCAGTACTTC
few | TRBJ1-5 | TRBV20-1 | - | CSAVEGGNQPQHF | TGCAGTGCCGTTGAGGGGGGAAATCAGCCCCAGCATTTT
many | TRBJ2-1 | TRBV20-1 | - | CSARDDTNYNEQFF | TGCAGTGCTAGGGATGACACAAATTACAATGAGCAGTTCTTC
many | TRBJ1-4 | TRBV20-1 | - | CSASKAVNEKLFF | TGCAGTGCTAGTAAGGCAGTTAATGAAAAACTGTTTTTT
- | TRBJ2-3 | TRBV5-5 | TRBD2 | CASSLGGGTHFTDTQYF | TGTGCCAGCAGCTTGGGGGGGGGGACCCACTTCACAGATACGCAGTATTTT
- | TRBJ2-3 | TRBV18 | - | CASSPLPGPRPDTQYF | TGTGCCAGCTCACCACTCCCGGGGCCTCGCCCAGATACGCAGTATTTT
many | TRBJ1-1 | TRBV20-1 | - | CSARVGTGINYLNTEAFF | TGCAGTGCTAGAGTGGGGACGGGGATCAATTACCTTAACACTGAAGCTTTCTTT